In its sample, the clone carrying this T cell receptor (beta chain) was seen many times. Antigen specificity is unknown. Described time point: sample taken at primary tumor resection. Sequencing of whole RNA from tumor, nontumor lung or frozen PBMC involved no sorting. The donor population consisted of about 75 patients with untreated, early-stage non-small cell lung cancer. Every TCR cDNA molecule bore a unique molecular identifier. TCRdb reprocessed the 5' RACE reads via MiXCR and lists one record per CDR3 protein. In the table there are roughly 48,000 distinct CDR3 sequences, around 11% of which are singletons. The data were taken from a study of spatial heterogeneity in lung cancer. The CDR3 totals 14 residues. Trimming took 2 bases from V and 1 from J, leaving 9 bases between them. The V gene's germline CDR1 is MNHEY and CDR2 SVGAGI. Broader study findings: Resection blood, more than follow-up blood, showed ubiquitous expanded tumor TCRs.

The sequenced sample was PBMCs, obtained at surgery. V is TRBV6-5 and J is TRBJ2-7; weak D call: TRBD2 (6 bases). The receptor comes from a female donor with early-stage non-small cell lung cancer. Written as DNA, the CDR3 is TGTGCCAGCAGTTACCGACGGGGGTCCTACGAGCAGTACTTC. Encoded protein: CASSYRRGSYEQYF.